Listed below are T cell receptor beta chains from one sample, sequenced in a study of control samples from healthy donors and cancer patients. Assay used: immunoSEQ multiplex PCR; TCRdb lists only in-frame clones, some missing. The data show about 140,000 clones, about 91% seen once. Source material: blood. Receptor source: a man aged 30 to 39 in good health. Each CDR3 is given with its conserved first and last residue. Each record gives: clone size, J gene, V gene, CDR3 length, D gene, CDR3 protein, CDR3 DNA. D genes are given only for firm matches. Size values are once, few and many counts, or a class for expanded clones, and some rows have none.

>-|TRBJ1-2|TRBV19|12|-
CASSEGEHGYTF
TGTGCCAGTAGTGAGGGGGAGCATGGCTACACCTTC
>-|TRBJ2-7|TRBV6-5|14|TRBD1
CASSWLGGNYEQYF
TGTGCCAGCAGTTGGTTAGGGGGCAACTACGAGCAGTACTTC
>-|TRBJ1-2|TRBV6-6|14|-
CASSYGTDGRGYTF
TGTGCCAGCAGCTACGGGACGGACGGAAGGGGCTACACCTTC
>-|TRBJ2-4|TRBV7-9|15|-
CASSLADSTKNIQYF
TGTGCCAGCAGCTTAGCGGACAGTACAAAAAACATTCAGTACTTC
>-|TRBJ2-7|TRBV21-1|13|-
CASSKAWRHEQYF
TGTGCCAGCAGCAAAGCATGGAGACACGAGCAGTACTTC
>-|TRBJ1-4|TRBV7-9|14|-
CASSLAGAEEKLFF
TGTGCCAGCAGCTTAGCTGGGGCAGAAGAAAAACTGTTTTTT
>-|TRBJ1-2|TRBV2|12|-
CASSGVNYGYTF
TGTGCCAGCAGTGGTGTAAACTATGGCTACACCTTC
>-|TRBJ1-1|TRBV30|12|-
CAWRDGDTEAFF
TGTGCCTGGAGAGACGGGGACACTGAAGCTTTCTTT
>once|TRBJ1-2|TRBV7-2|15|-
CASSLERRAGYGYTF
TGTGCCAGCAGCTTAGAGAGGAGGGCAGGCTATGGCTACACCTTC
>-|TRBJ1-2|TRBV12-3/TRBV12-4|11|-
CADRWGAGYTF
TGTGCCGACAGGTGGGGGGCCGGCTACACCTTC
>-|TRBJ2-3|TRBV5-1|13|-
CASSQDSTDTQYF
TGCGCCAGCAGCCAGGACTCCACAGATACGCAGTATTTT
>-|TRBJ1-2|TRBV19|15|TRBD1
CASSPQQGALFGYTF
TGTGCCAGTAGTCCTCAACAGGGGGCACTTTTCGGCTACACCTTC
>-|TRBJ1-6|TRBV2|13|-
CASGRDPNSPLHF
TGTGCCAGCGGACGGGACCCTAATTCACCCCTCCACTTT
>-|TRBJ1-1|TRBV6-5|15|-
CASSYSRAGNTEAFF
TGTGCCAGCAGTTACTCGAGGGCAGGGAATACTGAAGCTTTCTTT
>-|TRBJ2-1|TRBV5-5|16|-
CASSLTVTYSYNEQFF
TGTGCCAGCAGCTTGACCGTTACCTACTCCTACAATGAGCAGTTCTTC
>-|TRBJ1-2|TRBV27|13|TRBD1
CASSLGTGYGYTF
TGTGCCAGCAGTTTGGGGACAGGGTATGGCTACACCTTC
>-|TRBJ1-1|TRBV7-9|13|-
CASLEGMNTEAFF
TGTGCCAGCCTGGAGGGGATGAACACTGAAGCTTTCTTT
>-|TRBJ1-1|TRBV11-2|13|-
CASSLGTATEAFF
TGTGCCAGCAGCTTAGGGACAGCCACTGAAGCTTTCTTT
>-|TRBJ2-7|TRBV4-2|16|-
CASSQDSSTSSYEQYF
TGTGCCAGCAGCCAAGATAGCAGCACGAGCTCCTACGAGCAGTACTTC
>-|TRBJ1-1|TRBV5-4|14|-
CASSLSREDTEAFF
TGTGCCAGCAGCTTGTCCAGGGAGGACACTGAAGCTTTCTTT
>many|TRBJ1-2|TRBV4-2|14|TRBD1
CASSQGDRGYGYTF
TGTGCCAGCAGCCAAGGAGACAGGGGCTATGGCTACACCTTC
>-|TRBJ2-7|TRBV3-1/TRBV3-2|15|TRBD2
CASSQLAGGSYEQYF
TGTGCCAGCAGCCAACTAGCGGGGGGCTCCTACGAGCAGTACTTC
>-|TRBJ2-5|TRBV21-1|17|-
CASSKEGTPDLQETQYF
TGTGCCAGCAGCAAAGAAGGGACACCGGACCTACAAGAGACCCAGTACTTC
>-|TRBJ1-2|TRBV12-3/TRBV12-4|13|-
CASSLGGLGGYTF
TGTGCCAGCAGTTTAGGGGGGCTTGGAGGCTACACCTTC
>-|TRBJ1-2|TRBV5-4|14|TRBD1
CASSLRTGLAGYTF
TGTGCCAGCAGCTTGAGGACAGGACTCGCTGGCTACACCTTC
>-|TRBJ1-1|TRBV5-1|15|-
CASSLIWGSGTEAFF
TGCGCCAGCAGCTTGATTTGGGGTTCGGGCACTGAAGCTTTCTTT
>-|TRBJ1-2|TRBV30|12|-
CAWSPRTVGHTF
TGTGCCTGGAGCCCCAGGACAGTTGGCCACACCTTC
>-|TRBJ1-2|TRBV6-5|15|-
CASSLGQGSNYGYTF
TGTGCCAGCAGCCTGGGGCAGGGATCTAACTATGGCTACACCTTC